These 22 T cell receptor beta chains were sequenced from one sample in a study of shared clonotypes between healthy human individuals. Generated by immunoSEQ multiplex PCR, the TCRdb table keeps only in-frame clones and is missing some. The sample lists under 2.5 million clones; roughly 92% were seen once. The sample comprised naive CD4+ T cells from PBMCs. The subset is: CD45RA+ positively selected. The receptors originated from a man between 18 and 35 years old in good health. Some clones in this sample may be carry-over from other donors' samples.

The chain couples TRBV5-4 to TRBJ2-7; TRBD1 matches at 7 bases. J lost 3 bases, V lost 4 bases, and 7 bases had no gene match. In germline, CDR1 is SGHNT, CDR2 YYREEE (reference sequence). This CDR3 contains 14 residues. CDR3 residues: CASSSTTGIYEQYF. The CDR3, as DNA: TGTGCCAGCAGCAGCACGACAGGGATCTACGAGCAGTACTTC.

The genes are TRBV5-1 and TRBJ2-1, with 9 bases that match TRBD1. With 4 bases clipped from V and 2 bases from J, the junction kept 7 bases outside the gene matches. Germline loops: CDR1 SGHRS, CDR2 YFSETQ. This CDR3 has 16 amino acids. CDR3 residues: CASSGPGQGAYNEQFF. The CDR3, as DNA: TGCGCCAGCAGCGGGCCGGGACAGGGCGCCTACAATGAGCAGTTCTTC. Combining the CDR3 with reference TRBV5-1 and TRBJ2-1 gives the whole variable domain KAGVTQTPRYLIKTRGQQVTLSCSPISGHRSVSWYQQTPGQGLQFLFEYFSETQRNKGNFPGRFSGRQFSNSRSEMNVSTLELGDSALYLCASSGPGQGAYNEQFFGPGTRLTVL.

The rearrangement uses TRBV5-1 and TRBJ2-1, with a tentative D call TRBD2 (5 bases). Germline V CDR1 and CDR2: SGHRS, YFSETQ. The germline V and J ends were trimmed by 3 bases and 7 bases, with 20 bases remaining between them. The length of the CDR3 is 16 residues. The CDR3: CASSSRGGSVVNEQFF. Written as DNA, the CDR3 is TGCGCCAGCAGCTCCCGGGGTGGGAGCGTAGTGAATGAGCAGTTCTTC. The entire variable domain, with the rest obtained from reference TRBV5-1 and TRBJ2-1, is as follows: KAGVTQTPRYLIKTRGQQVTLSCSPISGHRSVSWYQQTPGQGLQFLFEYFSETQRNKGNFPGRFSGRQFSNSRSEMNVSTLELGDSALYLCASSSRGGSVVNEQFFGPGTRLTVL.

A word on this clone: A read error may account for a junction end that differs from germline. The chain recombines TRBV2 with TRBJ2-7; D remains unclear. The CDR3 covers 11 residues. The V gene's germline CDR1 is SNHLY and CDR2 FYNNEI. CDR3: CASTAVDEPYF. The CDR3 nucleotides are TGTGCCAGCACCGCGGTGGACGAGCCGTACTTC. Using reference TRBV2 and TRBJ2-7 for the parts outside the CDR3, the full variable domain is EPEVTQTPSHQVTQMGQEVILRCVPISNHLYFYWYRQILGQKVEFLVSFYNNEISEKSEIFDDQFSVERPDGSNFTLKIRSTKLEDSAMYFCASTAVDEPYFGPGTRLTVT.

The chain couples TRBV4-2 to TRBJ2-7; 11 bases are a match to TRBD1. The germline V gene has CDR1 LGHNA and CDR2 YNFKEQ. The CDR3 has 16 residues. Trimming at V came to 1 base and at J to 3 bases, leaving 5 bases not matched to a gene. The CDR3 is CASSQARGQGVYEQYF. DNA for the CDR3: TGTGCCAGCAGCCAAGCCCGGGGACAGGGGGTCTACGAGCAGTACTTC.

V and J are TRBV30 and TRBJ1-3; D is undetermined. The length of the CDR3 is 16 residues. Deletions cut 2 bases from V and 0 bases from J, with 14 bases between. Germline-derived CDR1 and CDR2 are GTSNPN and SVGIG (reference sequence). The CDR3 sequence is CAWSPFRAASGNTIYF. The CDR3 DNA follows: TGTGCCTGGAGTCCATTCCGGGCCGCCTCTGGAAACACCATATATTTT.

The chain is built from TRBV7-6 and TRBJ2-7; 8 bases align to TRBD2. With 5 bases clipped from V and 3 bases from J, the junction kept 9 bases outside the gene matches. In germline, CDR1 is SGHVS, CDR2 FNYEAQ. This CDR3 spans 15 amino acids. The CDR3, as DNA: TGTGCCAGCAGCAATAGGACTAGCTCCAACTACGAGCAGTACTTC. Encoded protein: CASSNRTSSNYEQYF.

Regarding this clone: This specimen includes other DNA sequences encoding the same CDR3. V usage is TRBV19 and J usage is TRBJ1-5, with D possibly TRBD1 on 6 matching bases. The CDR3 spans 14 residues. V gave up 3 bases and J gave up 3 bases, with 9 bases separating them. Germline loops: CDR1 LNHDA, CDR2 SQIVND (reference sequence). CDR3 loop: CASSIGQFNQPQHF. CDR3 nucleotides: TGTGCCAGTAGTATCGGACAGTTCAATCAGCCCCAGCATTTT.

The V and J genes are TRBV6-5 and TRBJ1-1; tentative D call: TRBD1 (5 bases). V was trimmed by 2 bases and J by 7 bases, leaving 17 bases between them. The CDR3 is made up of 15 amino acids. Germline lookup yields CDR1 MNHEY and CDR2 SVGAGI. DNA of the CDR3: TGTGCCAGCAGTTACGAATCATTGGGGGTGGATGAAGCTTTCTTT. Translation: CASSYESLGVDEAFF.

The genes are TRBV5-6 and TRBJ2-2; TRBD2 might be the D (5 bases). Germline V gene sequence: CDR1 SGHDT, CDR2 YYEEEE. Trimming stripped 4 bases from V and 6 bases from J, with 10 bases between. The CDR3 runs to 13 residues. The CDR3 nucleotides are TGTGCCAGCAGCCGCTTCGGGGCCGGGGAGCTGTTTTTT. As protein: CASSRFGAGELFF.

With regard to this clone: The sample holds other DNA sequences that translate to the same CDR3. The CDR3 loop is CASSSLAGADTQYF. In nucleotides, the CDR3 is TGTGCCAGCAGCTCACTAGCCGGGGCAGATACGCAGTATTTT. V gene TRBV7-3 combines with J gene TRBJ2-3, with D possibly matching TRBD2 (6 bases). V lost 4 bases, J lost 4 bases, and 12 bases lay in between. The CDR3 totals 14 residues. Germline lookup yields CDR1 SGHTA and CDR2 FQGTGA.

The genes are TRBV10-3 and TRBJ2-7; TRBD1 agrees at 7 bases. Per the germline V gene, CDR1 is ENHRY and CDR2 is SYGVKD. This CDR3 is built from 15 residues. Losses at the gene ends were 7 bases for V and 3 bases for J; bases not matched to a gene: 12. The DNA of the CDR3 is TGTGCCATCAAGGAGTCCGCTCGACAGGGCTACGAGCAGTACTTC. Protein product: CAIKESARQGYEQYF.

V usage is TRBV5-5 and J usage is TRBJ2-1, with 10 bases that match TRBD2. J was trimmed by 9 bases and V by 2 bases; bases with no gene match: 5. This CDR3 is 14 amino acids long. The germline CDR1 and CDR2 sequences are SGHKS and YYEKEE (reference sequence). CDR3 amino acids: CASSLTSGKGEQFF. The CDR3 coding sequence is TGTGCCAGCAGCTTAACTAGCGGGAAGGGTGAGCAGTTCTTC.

This chain links TRBV7-6 with TRBJ2-1; 8 bases agree with TRBD2. There are 18 residues in the CDR3. Germline-derived CDR1 and CDR2 are SGHVS and FNYEAQ. V shed 1 base, J shed 0 bases, and the junction held 8 bases outside the gene matches. The CDR3 here is CASSLDQTSDYSYNEQFF. The CDR3 region has the DNA TGTGCCAGCAGCTTAGACCAGACTAGCGACTACTCCTACAATGAGCAGTTCTTC.

CDR3 amino acids: CAWSVILQGNYNEQFF. The CDR3 region has the DNA TGTGCCTGGAGTGTAATATTACAGGGGAACTACAATGAGCAGTTCTTC. The chain links TRBV30 to TRBJ2-1, with 7 bases identical to TRBD1. Germline loops: CDR1 GTSNPN, CDR2 SVGIG (reference sequence). J was trimmed by 3 bases and V by 0 bases; bases with no gene match: 8. The CDR3 contains 16 residues.

This rearrangement joins TRBV7-7 to TRBJ2-1; a weak D match, TRBD2 (5 bases). The CDR3 extends over 13 amino acids. Trimming took 5 bases from V and 10 from J, leaving 15 bases between them. The germline V gene encodes CDR1 SSHAT and CDR2 FNYEAQ (reference sequence). CDR3 amino acids: CASSQDALGEQFF. The CDR3 nucleotides read TGTGCCAGCAGCCAAGACGCACTAGGAGAGCAGTTCTTC.

With regard to this clone: Different DNA sequences within this sample yield the same CDR3. The chain joins TRBV5-1 to TRBJ1-1, with 7 bases fitting TRBD1. This CDR3 is 13 amino acids long. Trimming cost V 3 bases and J 3 bases; bases outside gene matches: 2. Per germline, CDR1 SGHRS and CDR2 YFSETQ. The CDR3 DNA is TGCGCCAGCAGCTCGGGACAGTACACTGAAGCTTTCTTT. As protein: CASSSGQYTEAFF.

Worth noting for this clone: Within the sample, other DNA sequences also encode this same CDR3. The V gene is TRBV10-3, the J gene TRBJ1-1; 10 nucleotides match TRBD1. Germline-derived CDR1 and CDR2 are ENHRY and SYGVKD. The CDR3 has 14 residues. With V trimmed by 8 bases and J by 5 bases, 8 bases remained unmatched. The CDR3 spells CAIGDRGGETEAFF. Written as DNA, the CDR3 is TGTGCCATCGGGGACAGGGGTGGGGAAACTGAAGCTTTCTTT.

The chain employs TRBV7-9 and TRBJ2-7, with a tentative D call TRBD2 (6 bases). This CDR3 has 14 amino acids. Trimming pared 9 bases from V and 2 bases from J, leaving 17 bases between. Germline loops: CDR1 SEHNR, CDR2 FQNEAQ (reference sequence). CDR3 amino acids: CASAQAEGAYEQYF. DNA of the CDR3: TGTGCCAGTGCACAAGCGGAGGGAGCCTACGAGCAGTACTTC.

The rearrangement uses TRBV18 and TRBJ2-5, with D unclear. The CDR3 extends over 12 amino acids. The V and J ends lost 5 bases and 2 bases respectively, with 6 bases between them. Germline-derived CDR1 and CDR2 are KGHSH and LQKENI. The CDR3 loop is CASSSRQETQYF. The CDR3 nucleotides read TGTGCCAGCTCATCGAGACAAGAGACCCAGTACTTC. Supplemented by reference TRBV18 and TRBJ2-5, the full variable domain reads NAGVMQNPRHLVRRRGQEARLRCSPMKGHSHVYWYRQLPEEGLKFMVYLQKENIIDESGMPKERFSAEFPKEGPSILRIQQVVRGDSAAYFCASSSRQETQYFGPGTRLLVL.

This sequence joins TRBV5-4 and TRBJ2-3; weak D call: TRBD2 (7 bases). The CDR3 covers 15 residues. The germline CDR1 and CDR2 sequences are SGHNT and YYREEE (reference sequence). The ends were cut back, 6 bases at V and 0 bases at J, with 14 bases in the middle. The CDR3 reads CASTLGGASTDTQYF. In nucleotides, the CDR3 is TGTGCCAGCACTCTTGGGGGGGCGAGCACAGATACGCAGTATTTT.

The V call is TRBV19, the J call TRBJ1-1; a weak D match, TRBD1 (6 bases). Germline CDR1 is LNHDA and CDR2 is SQIVND (reference sequence). CDR3 size: 16 residues. Trimming left V 3 bases short and J 0 bases short, with 14 bases between. DNA for the CDR3: TGTGCCAGTAGTATGGGGGGGCCACGTATGAACACTGAAGCTTTCTTT. Translated: CASSMGGPRMNTEAFF.